The sequence of this T cell receptor beta chain was determined in a study of cytomegalovirus exposure and HLA in healthy donors. Study overall: In a later analysis, the roughly 120 validation repertoires were reported to have used the same platform as the roughly 670 first-cohort repertoires. General study results and limits: There were some public TCRs occurring in many donors, but most TCR sequences were rare. The study put roughly 160 TCR beta chains on its list as cytomegalovirus-associated. Reports described diagnosis of cytomegalovirus status by the classifier as highly specific and sensitive.

Germline CDR1 and CDR2: LGHNA and YNFKEQ. The CDR3 has 15 amino acids. Trimming at V came to 0 bases and at J to 5 bases, leaving 3 bases not matched to a gene. The repertoire was sequenced with immunoSEQ multiplex PCR; TCRdb's copy has only in-frame clones and lacks some. The profile shows about 110,000 clones, approximately 96% of them singletons. About this clone: The antigen is undetermined.

Sequenced input: PBMCs. The clonotype originates from a woman aged 18 to 35 in good health and CMV-seronegative. The rearrangement links TRBV4-2 to TRBJ1-4, with 7 bases aligning to TRBD1. CDR3 residues: CASSQDAGQNEKLFF. CDR3 nucleotide sequence: TGTGCCAGCAGCCAAGATGCGGGACAGAATGAAAAACTGTTTTTT.